The 3 T cell receptor beta chains given below trace back to one sample, sequenced in a study of blood T cell repertoires in COVID-19. Only in-frame clones appear in the TCRdb table, and some are missing; sequencing was by immunoSEQ multiplex PCR. Altogether under 150,000 clones are present, about 91% being singletons, with the ten largest covering 25% to 35%. Material for sequencing was peripheral blood. The source of these receptors is a human donor in a cohort sampled during active COVID-19.

This clone was found once. The rearrangement links TRBV5-1 to TRBJ1-1, with D possibly matching TRBD1 (5 bases). The CDR3 is made up of 14 amino acids. Germline CDR1 SGHRS, CDR2 YFSETQ. Trimming took off 0 bases at V and 1 base at J, with 7 bases between the two ends. The CDR3 spells CASSLATENTEAFF. Written as DNA, the CDR3 is TGCGCCAGCAGCTTGGCGACAGAGAACACTGAAGCTTTCTTT.

The chain carries TRBV7-9 and TRBJ2-1; D is perhaps TRBD1 (5 bases). V was trimmed by 2 bases and J by 5 bases, leaving 10 bases between them. Germline V gene data show CDR1 as SEHNR and CDR2 as FQNEAQ (reference sequence). The CDR3 is made up of 14 amino acids. CDR3: CASSLSGQNNEQFF. In DNA form, the CDR3 reads TGTGCCAGCAGCTTATCCGGACAAAACAATGAGCAGTTCTTC.

This clone appeared once. The chain combines TRBV6-5 with TRBJ2-2; tentatively, D is TRBD1 (5 bases). The germline V gene has CDR1 MNHEY and CDR2 SVGAGI. CDR3 length equals 13 residues. Trimming left V 8 bases short and J 2 bases short, with 9 bases between. The CDR3, as DNA: TGTGCCAGCCCGGACATCAACACCGGGGAGCTGTTTTTT. It codes for CASPDINTGELFF.